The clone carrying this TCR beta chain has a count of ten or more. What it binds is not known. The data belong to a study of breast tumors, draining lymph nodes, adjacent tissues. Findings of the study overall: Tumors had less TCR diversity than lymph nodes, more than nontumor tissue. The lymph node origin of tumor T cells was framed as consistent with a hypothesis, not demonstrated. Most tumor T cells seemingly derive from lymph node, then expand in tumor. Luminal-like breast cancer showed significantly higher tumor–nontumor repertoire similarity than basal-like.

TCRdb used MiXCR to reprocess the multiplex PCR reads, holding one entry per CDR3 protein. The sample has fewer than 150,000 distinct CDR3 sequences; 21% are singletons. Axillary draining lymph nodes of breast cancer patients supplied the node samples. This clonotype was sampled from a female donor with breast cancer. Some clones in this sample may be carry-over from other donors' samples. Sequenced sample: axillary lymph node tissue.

The CDR3 loop is CSARPRTVYEQYF. The CDR3 bases are TGCAGTGCTAGGCCCCGGACGGTTTACGAGCAGTACTTC. This sequence joins TRBV20-1 and TRBJ2-7; D gene ambiguous. The CDR3 contains 13 residues. Germline loops: CDR1 DFQATT, CDR2 SNEGSKA (reference sequence). Trimming left V 3 bases short and J 4 bases short, with 13 bases between.